This entry features one TCR beta chain sequence. This record comes from a study of blood T cell repertoires in COVID-19. The CDR3 runs to 18 residues. The V gene end was trimmed by 3 bases and the J gene end by 3 bases; junction bases not matched to a gene: 14. From germline, CDR1 is LNHDA and CDR2 SQIVND (reference sequence). Libraries were prepared by immunoSEQ multiplex PCR; TCRdb keeps only in-frame clonotypes and omits some of them. The data show 250,000 to 300,000 clones, 75% to 90% seen once. Sequenced: peripheral blood. The V and J genes are TRBV19 and TRBJ2-7; 10 nucleotides line up with TRBD2. This TCR was sampled from a man aged 55 to 69 who had recovered from COVID-19. The CDR3, as DNA: TGTGCCAGTAGTATTCGGTCGATCACTAGCGGGACTCTCTACGAGCAGTACTTC. It specifies CASSIRSITSGTLYEQYF. Combining the CDR3 with reference TRBV19 and TRBJ2-7 gives the whole variable domain DGGITQSPKYLFRKEGQNVTLSCEQNLNHDAMYWYRQDPGQGLRLIYYSQIVNDFQKGDIAEGYSVSREKKESFPLTVTSAQKNPTAFYLCASSIRSITSGTLYEQYFGPGTRLTVT.